These T cell receptor beta chains were read from a single sample in a study of cytomegalovirus exposure and HLA in healthy donors. Clones were sequenced by immunoSEQ multiplex PCR, and TCRdb holds only the in-frame ones, with some missing. The sample carries roughly 140,000 clones, around 76% recorded once. The sequenced material came from PBMCs. Receptor source: a man aged 18 to 29 in good health and CMV-seronegative. Each CDR3 is given with its conserved first and last residue. A D gene is named only where the DNA matches it firmly. Size tells how often a clone was seen (once, few, many) or the class of an expanded clone, and some rows leave it out.

J gene | D gene | clone size | V gene | CDR3 DNA | CDR3 protein
TRBJ2-5 | TRBD2 | . | TRBV11-2 | TGTGCCAGCAGCCCTAATCAGCGGGGGGGCCGGGAGACCCAGTACTTC | CASSPNQRGGRETQYF
TRBJ2-3 | . | . | TRBV7-3 | TGTGCCAGCAGCTCCCACACAGATACGCAGTATTTT | CASSSHTDTQYF
TRBJ2-2 | . | . | TRBV2 | TGTGCCAGCAGTGAACATGGGGGGGCAAACACCGGGGAGCTGTTTTTT | CASSEHGGANTGELFF
TRBJ2-1 | TRBD1 | . | TRBV13 | TGTGCCAGCAGCATCCGACTGACAGGGGAATACAATGAGCAGTTCTTC | CASSIRLTGEYNEQFF
TRBJ1-1 | TRBD1 | . | TRBV5-6 | TGTGCCAGCAGCCGGATCACAGGGGGTATCTTAGAAGCTTTCTTT | CASSRITGGILEAFF
TRBJ2-5 | TRBD2 | . | TRBV5-1 | TGCGCCAGCGGGAGCGGGGTGGGAGAGACCCAGTACTTC | CASGSGVGETQYF
TRBJ1-1 | TRBD1 | . | TRBV5-5 | TGTGCCAGCAGTCACGATATTACCGGGACAGGGGGATTAAAAGCTTTCTTT | CASSHDITGTGGLKAFF
TRBJ2-2 | . | . | TRBV25-1 | TGTGCCAGCAGTTATAGTCACAACACCGGGGAGCTGTTTTTT | CASSYSHNTGELFF
TRBJ1-1 | . | few | TRBV7-8 | TGTGCCAGCAGCCCATCGACGGGGAACACTGAAGCTTTCTTT | CASSPSTGNTEAFF
TRBJ1-4 | TRBD1 | . | TRBV7-3 | TGTGCCAGCAGCTTGGACAGGGTCGATGAAAAACTGTTTTTT | CASSLDRVDEKLFF
TRBJ2-3 | TRBD2 | . | TRBV19 | TGTGCCAGTAGTGGCGGGAGGGGGGTGACAGATACGCAGTATTTT | CASSGGRGVTDTQYF
TRBJ1-3 | . | . | TRBV19 | TGTGCCAGTAGTATGACAGGAAGGTCTGGAAACACCATATATTTT | CASSMTGRSGNTIYF
TRBJ2-5 | TRBD1 | . | TRBV19 | TGTGCCAGTACCCGCGGACAGGGAATCTTCCAAGAGACCCAGTACTTC | CASTRGQGIFQETQYF
TRBJ2-5 | TRBD2 | . | TRBV11-2 | TGTGCCAGCAGCTTAGTTTGGTGGCGGGGGGGCACCGAGACCCAGTACTTC | CASSLVWWRGGTETQYF
TRBJ1-5 | . | . | TRBV21-1 | TGTGCCAGCAGCAAAGGGGACAGGGGTAATCAGCCCCAGCATTTT | CASSKGDRGNQPQHF
TRBJ2-7 | TRBD2 | once | TRBV11-2 | TGTGCCAGCAGTCCTGGACTAGCGGCCTACGAGCAGTACTTC | CASSPGLAAYEQYF
TRBJ2-1 | . | few | TRBV6-1 | TGTGCCAGCAGTGAAGTATTTGGAACAGGGCGCAATGAGCAGTTCTTC | CASSEVFGTGRNEQFF
TRBJ1-2 | . | . | TRBV6-5 | TGTGCCAGCAGGCGACTTACTAACTATGGCTACACCTTC | CASRRLTNYGYTF
TRBJ1-1 | TRBD1 | . | TRBV5-4 | TGTGCCAGCAGCCTACAGGGGGCGGTGAGAAACACTGAAGCTTTCTTT | CASSLQGAVRNTEAFF
TRBJ1-2 | . | few | TRBV6-1 | TGTGCCAGCAAGTACGCAGCTAACTATGGCTACACCTTC | CASKYAANYGYTF
TRBJ2-1 | TRBD2 | . | TRBV7-9 | TGTGCCAGCAGCCAAGGGTTTGCTAGCGGGGGGGCGTATGAGCAGTTCTTC | CASSQGFASGGAYEQFF
TRBJ1-4 | . | . | TRBV20-1 | TGCAGTGCTCGTTATGAAAAACTGTTTTTT | CSARYEKLFF